This T cell receptor beta chain came from a study of blood T cell dynamics during melanoma immunotherapy. About the study: Patients with metastatic melanoma got pembrolizumab or nivolumab-ipilimumab as first-line care.

This CDR3 is built from 18 residues. J gave up 4 bases and V 4 bases, and 11 bases lay outside the gene matches. Germline CDR1 and CDR2: MDHEN and SYDVKM. The time point is: week 3, after first cycle of checkpoint inhibitor. Samples come from before therapy and from week 3 after the first blockade cycle. Prior systemic cancer therapy, immunosuppressant use and other active malignancies excluded patients. DNA loading was fixed at 300 to 350 ng for all bulk PBMC samples. The table came from immunoSEQ multiplex PCR; TCRdb's copy has only in-frame clones and leaves some out. The sample gives 14,000 to 15,000 clones, around 88% of which show up once; roughly 7.1% is in the top ten.

The clonotype comes from a human donor with melanoma. Sequenced material: blood, taken from a patient treated with checkpoint blockade. The J gene is TRBJ2-3, the V gene TRBV28, with 13 bases that match TRBD2. The CDR3 loop reads CASSSGLAGRRGPDTQYF. The CDR3 coding sequence is TGTGCCAGCAGTTCGGGACTAGCGGGAAGGAGGGGCCCAGATACGCAGTATTTT.